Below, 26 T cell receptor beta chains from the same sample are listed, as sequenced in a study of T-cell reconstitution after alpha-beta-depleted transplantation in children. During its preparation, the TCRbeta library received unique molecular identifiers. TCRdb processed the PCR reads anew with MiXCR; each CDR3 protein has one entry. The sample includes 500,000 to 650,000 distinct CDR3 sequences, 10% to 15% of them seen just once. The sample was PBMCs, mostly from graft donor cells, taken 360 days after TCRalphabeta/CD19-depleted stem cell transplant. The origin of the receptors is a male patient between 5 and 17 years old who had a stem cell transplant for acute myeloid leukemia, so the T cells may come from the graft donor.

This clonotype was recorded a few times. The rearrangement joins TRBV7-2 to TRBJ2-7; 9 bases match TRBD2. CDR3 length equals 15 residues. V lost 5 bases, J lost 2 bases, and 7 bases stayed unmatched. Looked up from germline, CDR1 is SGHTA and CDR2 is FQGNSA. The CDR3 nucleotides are TGTGCCAGCAGCGTCACTAGCGGGTACACCTACGAGCAGTACTTC. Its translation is CASSVTSGYTYEQYF.

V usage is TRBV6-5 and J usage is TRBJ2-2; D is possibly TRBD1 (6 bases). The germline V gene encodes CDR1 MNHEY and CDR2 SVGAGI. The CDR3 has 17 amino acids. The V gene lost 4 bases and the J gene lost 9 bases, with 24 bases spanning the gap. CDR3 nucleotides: TGTGCCAGCAGTTTCCTCTCGACTGGGGGCGGCAACAGGGAGCTGTTTTTT. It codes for CASSFLSTGGGNRELFF.

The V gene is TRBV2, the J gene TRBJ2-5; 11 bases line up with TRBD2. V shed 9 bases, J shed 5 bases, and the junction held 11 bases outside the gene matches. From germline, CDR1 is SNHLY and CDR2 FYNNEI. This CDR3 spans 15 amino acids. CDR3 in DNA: TGTGCCAGTTCATCGACTAGCGGGAATGTGGAGACCCAGTACTTC. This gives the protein CASSSTSGNVETQYF.

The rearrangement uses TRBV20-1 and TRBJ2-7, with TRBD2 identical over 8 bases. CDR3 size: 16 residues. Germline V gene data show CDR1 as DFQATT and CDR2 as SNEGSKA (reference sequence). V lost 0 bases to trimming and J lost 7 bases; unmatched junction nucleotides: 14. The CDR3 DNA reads TGCAGTGCTAGAGACCCCACGGGGGGGATCTTGTTGGAGCAGTACTTC. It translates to CSARDPTGGILLEQYF.

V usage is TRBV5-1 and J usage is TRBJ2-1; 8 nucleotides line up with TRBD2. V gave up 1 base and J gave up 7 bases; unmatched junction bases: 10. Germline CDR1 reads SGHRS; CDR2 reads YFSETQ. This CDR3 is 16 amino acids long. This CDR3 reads CASSLIRHPGGNEQFF. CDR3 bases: TGCGCCAGCAGCTTGATTAGGCACCCGGGGGGGAATGAGCAGTTCTTC.

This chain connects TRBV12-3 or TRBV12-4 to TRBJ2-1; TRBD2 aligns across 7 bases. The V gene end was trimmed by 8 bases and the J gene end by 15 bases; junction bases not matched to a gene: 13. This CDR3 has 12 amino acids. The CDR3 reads CASAAAGRRLFF. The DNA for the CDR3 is TGTGCCAGCGCAGCCGCCGGGAGGAGGCTGTTCTTC.

The CDR3 nucleotides are TGCAGTGCTCCCGGGCCCTTGGAGCAGTACTTC. Protein product: CSAPGPLEQYF. The rearrangement uses TRBV20-1 and TRBJ2-7; the D is unclear. Looked up from germline, CDR1 is DFQATT and CDR2 is SNEGSKA (reference sequence). The CDR3 runs 11 residues. V gave up 5 bases and J gave up 7 bases, with 12 bases separating them.

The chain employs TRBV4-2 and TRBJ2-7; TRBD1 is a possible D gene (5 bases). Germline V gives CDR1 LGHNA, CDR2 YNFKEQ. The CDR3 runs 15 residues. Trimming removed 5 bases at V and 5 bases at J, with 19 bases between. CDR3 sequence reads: CASSRGWDFSHEQYF. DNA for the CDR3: TGTGCCAGCAGCAGGGGATGGGATTTCAGTCACGAGCAGTACTTC.

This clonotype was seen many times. CDR3 bases: TGTGCCATCAGTGGAGGGACCCTAAGTGGCGGGGAGCTGTTTTTT. Translation: CAISGGTLSGGELFF. V usage is TRBV10-3 and J usage is TRBJ2-2; D may correspond to TRBD1 or TRBD2 (5 bases each). CDR3 length: 15 residues. Looked up from germline, CDR1 is ENHRY and CDR2 is SYGVKD. V shed 4 bases and J shed 7 bases, with 16 bases lying between them.

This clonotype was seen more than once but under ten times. Written as DNA, the CDR3 is TGTGCCAGCACCCGCGGGACCGCCTACAATGAGCAGTTCTTC. Translation: CASTRGTAYNEQFF. The chain recombines TRBV6-2 or TRBV6-3 with TRBJ2-1, with D possibly being TRBD2 (6 bases). Germline lookup yields CDR1 MNHEY and CDR2 SVGEGT. V was pared by 7 bases and J by 2 bases, with 12 bases between. The CDR3 is made up of 14 amino acids.

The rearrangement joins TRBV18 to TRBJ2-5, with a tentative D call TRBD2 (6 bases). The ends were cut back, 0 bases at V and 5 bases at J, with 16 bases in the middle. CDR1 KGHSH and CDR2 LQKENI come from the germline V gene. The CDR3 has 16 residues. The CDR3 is CASSPPLRDFRETQYF. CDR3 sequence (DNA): TGTGCCAGCTCACCACCGCTCAGGGACTTCCGGGAGACCCAGTACTTC.

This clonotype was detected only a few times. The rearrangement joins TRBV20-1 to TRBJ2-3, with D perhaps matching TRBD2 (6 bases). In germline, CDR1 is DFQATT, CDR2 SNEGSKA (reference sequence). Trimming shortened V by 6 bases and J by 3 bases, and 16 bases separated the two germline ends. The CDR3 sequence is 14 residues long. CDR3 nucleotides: TGCAGTGCCCGAGGTGGCGGGACGACAGATACGCAGTATTTT. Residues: CSARGGGTTDTQYF.

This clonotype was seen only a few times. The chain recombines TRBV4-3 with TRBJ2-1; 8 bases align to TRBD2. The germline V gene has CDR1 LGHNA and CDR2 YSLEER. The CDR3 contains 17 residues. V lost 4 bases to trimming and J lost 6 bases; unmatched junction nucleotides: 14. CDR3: CASSLFPSGGPGNEQFF. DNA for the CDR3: TGCGCCAGCAGCCTATTTCCGTCGGGAGGGCCGGGCAATGAGCAGTTCTTC.

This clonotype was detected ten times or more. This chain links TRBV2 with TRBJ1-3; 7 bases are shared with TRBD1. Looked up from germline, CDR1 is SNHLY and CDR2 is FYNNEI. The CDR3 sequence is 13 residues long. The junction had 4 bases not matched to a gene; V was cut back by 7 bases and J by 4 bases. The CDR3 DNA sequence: TGTGCCAGCAAGTGGGACAGAGGAAACACCATATATTTT. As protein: CASKWDRGNTIYF.

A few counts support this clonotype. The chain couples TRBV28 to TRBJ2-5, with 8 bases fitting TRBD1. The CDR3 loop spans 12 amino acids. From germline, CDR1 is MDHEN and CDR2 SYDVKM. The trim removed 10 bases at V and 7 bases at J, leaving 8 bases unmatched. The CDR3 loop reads CATWTGFGTQYF. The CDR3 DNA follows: TGTGCCACCTGGACAGGGTTCGGGACCCAGTACTTC.

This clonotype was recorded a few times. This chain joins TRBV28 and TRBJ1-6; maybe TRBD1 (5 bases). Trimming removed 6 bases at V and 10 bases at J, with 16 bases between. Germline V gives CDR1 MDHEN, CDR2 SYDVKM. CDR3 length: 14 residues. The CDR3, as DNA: TGTGCCAGCAGCCAGGGTCTTTCGAAATCACCCCTCCACTTT. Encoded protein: CASSQGLSKSPLHF.

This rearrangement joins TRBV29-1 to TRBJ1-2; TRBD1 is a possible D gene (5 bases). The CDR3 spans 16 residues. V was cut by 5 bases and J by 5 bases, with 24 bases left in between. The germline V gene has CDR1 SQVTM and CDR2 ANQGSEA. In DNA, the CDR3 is TGCAGCGTTTACGCCCCACGGGGACGAGCGGCGTATGGCTACACCTTC. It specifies CSVYAPRGRAAYGYTF.

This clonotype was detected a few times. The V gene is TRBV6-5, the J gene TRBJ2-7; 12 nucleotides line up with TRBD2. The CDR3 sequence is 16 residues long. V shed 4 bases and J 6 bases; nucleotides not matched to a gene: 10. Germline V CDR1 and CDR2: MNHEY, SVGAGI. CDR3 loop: CASSFLLAGGLSEQYF. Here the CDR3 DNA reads TGTGCCAGCAGTTTCCTACTAGCGGGAGGCCTCTCCGAGCAGTACTTC.

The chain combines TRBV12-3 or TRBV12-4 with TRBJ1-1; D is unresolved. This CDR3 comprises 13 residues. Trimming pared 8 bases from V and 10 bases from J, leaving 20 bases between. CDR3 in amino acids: CASGPWASGGAFF. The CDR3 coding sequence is TGTGCCAGCGGCCCTTGGGCCTCCGGAGGAGCTTTCTTT.

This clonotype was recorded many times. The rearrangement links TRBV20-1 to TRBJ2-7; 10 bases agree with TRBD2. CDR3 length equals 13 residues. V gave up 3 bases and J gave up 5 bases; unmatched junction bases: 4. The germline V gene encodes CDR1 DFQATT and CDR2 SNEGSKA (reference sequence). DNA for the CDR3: TGCAGTGCTAGTAGGCTAGCGGGAGACGAGCAGTACTTC. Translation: CSASRLAGDEQYF.

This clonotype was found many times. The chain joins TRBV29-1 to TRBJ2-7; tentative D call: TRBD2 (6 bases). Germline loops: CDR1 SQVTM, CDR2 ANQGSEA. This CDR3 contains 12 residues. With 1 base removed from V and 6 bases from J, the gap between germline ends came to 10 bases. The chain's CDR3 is CSVEGLASEQYF. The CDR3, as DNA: TGCAGCGTTGAAGGTCTAGCGAGCGAGCAGTACTTC.

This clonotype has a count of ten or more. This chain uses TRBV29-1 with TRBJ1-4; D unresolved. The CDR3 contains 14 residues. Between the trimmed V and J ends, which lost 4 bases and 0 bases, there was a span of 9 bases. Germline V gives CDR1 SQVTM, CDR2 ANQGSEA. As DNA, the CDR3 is TGCAGCGTTGGTGGACGTGCAACTAATGAAAAACTGTTTTTT. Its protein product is CSVGGRATNEKLFF.

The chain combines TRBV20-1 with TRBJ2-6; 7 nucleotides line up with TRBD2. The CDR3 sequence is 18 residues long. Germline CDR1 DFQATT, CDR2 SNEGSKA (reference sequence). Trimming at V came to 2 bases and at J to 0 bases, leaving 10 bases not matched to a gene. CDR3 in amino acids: CSARSREDGHSGANVLTF. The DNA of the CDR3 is TGCAGTGCTAGATCCCGGGAGGACGGTCACTCTGGGGCCAACGTCCTGACTTTC.

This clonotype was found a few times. CDR3 protein: CASNRGGLAGVDTQYF. CDR3 DNA sequence: TGTGCCAGCAACAGGGGGGGACTAGCGGGAGTAGATACGCAGTATTTT. J is TRBJ2-3 and V is TRBV6-1; TRBD2 matches at 14 bases. CDR1 MNHNS and CDR2 SASEGT come from the germline V gene. This CDR3 is 16 amino acids long. V lost 7 bases to trimming and J lost 5 bases; unmatched junction nucleotides: 8.

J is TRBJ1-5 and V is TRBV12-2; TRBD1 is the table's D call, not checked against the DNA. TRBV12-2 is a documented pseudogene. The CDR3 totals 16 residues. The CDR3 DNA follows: TGTGCAAGTCGCTTAGGGGACAGGGATAGCAATCAGCCCCAGCATTTT. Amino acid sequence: CASRLGDRDSNQPQHF.

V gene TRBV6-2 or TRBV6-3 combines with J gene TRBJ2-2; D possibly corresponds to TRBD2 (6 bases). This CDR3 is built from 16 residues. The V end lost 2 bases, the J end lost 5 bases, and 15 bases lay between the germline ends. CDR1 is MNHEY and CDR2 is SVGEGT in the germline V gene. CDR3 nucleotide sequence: TGTGCCAGCAGTTACGTCGCGGGACGGTTGACCGGGGAGCTGTTTTTT. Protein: CASSYVAGRLTGELFF.